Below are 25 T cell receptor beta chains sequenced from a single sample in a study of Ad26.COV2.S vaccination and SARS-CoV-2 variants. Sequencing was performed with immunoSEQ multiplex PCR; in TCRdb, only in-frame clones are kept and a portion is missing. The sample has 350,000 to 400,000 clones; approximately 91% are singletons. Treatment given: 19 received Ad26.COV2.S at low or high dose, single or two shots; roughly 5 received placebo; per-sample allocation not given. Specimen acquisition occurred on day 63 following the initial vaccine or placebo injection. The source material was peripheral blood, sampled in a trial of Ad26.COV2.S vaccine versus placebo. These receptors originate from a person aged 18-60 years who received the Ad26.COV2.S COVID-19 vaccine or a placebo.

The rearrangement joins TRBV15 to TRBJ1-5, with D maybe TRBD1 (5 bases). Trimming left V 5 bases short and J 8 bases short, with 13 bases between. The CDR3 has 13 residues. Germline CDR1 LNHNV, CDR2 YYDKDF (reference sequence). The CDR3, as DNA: TGTGCCACCAGCTCTTTCAGGGAGGAGCCCCAGCATTTT. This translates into CATSSFREEPQHF.

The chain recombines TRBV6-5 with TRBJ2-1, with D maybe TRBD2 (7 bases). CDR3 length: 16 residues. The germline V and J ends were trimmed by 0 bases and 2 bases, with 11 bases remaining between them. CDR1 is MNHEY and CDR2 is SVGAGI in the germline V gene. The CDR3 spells CASSYSAGGPYNEQFF. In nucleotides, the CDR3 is TGTGCCAGCAGTTACTCGGCCGGGGGGCCCTACAATGAGCAGTTCTTC.

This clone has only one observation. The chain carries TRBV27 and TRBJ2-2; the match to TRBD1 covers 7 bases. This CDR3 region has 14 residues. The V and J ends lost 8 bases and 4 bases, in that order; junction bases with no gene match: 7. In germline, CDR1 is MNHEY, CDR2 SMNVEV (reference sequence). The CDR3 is CASGPPGGTGELFF. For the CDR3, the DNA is TGTGCCAGCGGTCCCCCAGGGGGCACCGGGGAGCTGTTTTTT.

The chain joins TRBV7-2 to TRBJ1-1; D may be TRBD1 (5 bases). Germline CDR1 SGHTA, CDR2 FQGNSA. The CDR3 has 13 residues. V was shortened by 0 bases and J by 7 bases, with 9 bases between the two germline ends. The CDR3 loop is CASSLARGGEAFF. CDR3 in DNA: TGTGCCAGCAGCTTAGCGCGGGGCGGTGAAGCTTTCTTT.

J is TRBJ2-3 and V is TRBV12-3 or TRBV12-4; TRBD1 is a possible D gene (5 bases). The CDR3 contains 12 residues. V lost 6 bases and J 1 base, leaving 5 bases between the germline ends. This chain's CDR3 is CASSRGTDTQYF. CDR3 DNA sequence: TGTGCCAGCAGCAGGGGCACAGATACGCAGTATTTT.

This CDR3 is CASSFRTSGGAGELFF. In DNA form, the CDR3 reads TGTGCCAGCAGCTTTAGGACTAGCGGGGGGGCCGGGGAGCTGTTTTTT. This chain uses TRBV7-2 with TRBJ2-2, with 15 bases identical to TRBD2. J lost 6 bases, V lost 3 bases, and 2 bases had no gene match. CDR1 and CDR2 from the germline V gene are SGHTA and FQGNSA. This CDR3 region has 16 residues.

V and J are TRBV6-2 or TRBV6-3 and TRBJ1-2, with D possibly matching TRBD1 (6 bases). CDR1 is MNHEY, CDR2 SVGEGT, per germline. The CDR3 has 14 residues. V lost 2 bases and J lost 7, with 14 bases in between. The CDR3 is CASSYNGGLGGYTF. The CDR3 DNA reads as TGTGCCAGCAGTTACAACGGGGGGCTCGGTGGCTACACCTTC.

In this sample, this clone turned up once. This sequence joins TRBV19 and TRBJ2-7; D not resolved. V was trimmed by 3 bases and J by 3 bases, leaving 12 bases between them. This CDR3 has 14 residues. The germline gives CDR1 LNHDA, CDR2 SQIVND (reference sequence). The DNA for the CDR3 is TGTGCCAGTAGTATGAGTATGGAGAGCTACGAGCAGTACTTC. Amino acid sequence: CASSMSMESYEQYF.

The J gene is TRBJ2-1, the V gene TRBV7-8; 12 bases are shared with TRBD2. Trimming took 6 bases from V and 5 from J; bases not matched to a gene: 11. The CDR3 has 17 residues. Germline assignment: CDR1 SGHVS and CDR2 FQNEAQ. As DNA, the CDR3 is TGTGCCAGCAGGCCACTTCCTAGCGGGGGGGAAAACAATGAGCAGTTCTTC. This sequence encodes CASRPLPSGGENNEQFF.

The CDR3 nucleotides read TGTGCCAGTAGTCCGGGACACGGAAACATTCAGTACTTC. Translated: CASSPGHGNIQYF. The rearrangement joins TRBV19 to TRBJ2-4, with a possible D match to TRBD1 (6 bases). Trimming shortened V by 5 bases and J by 6 bases, and 11 bases separated the two germline ends. The CDR3 spans 13 residues. Germline loops: CDR1 LNHDA, CDR2 SQIVND (reference sequence).

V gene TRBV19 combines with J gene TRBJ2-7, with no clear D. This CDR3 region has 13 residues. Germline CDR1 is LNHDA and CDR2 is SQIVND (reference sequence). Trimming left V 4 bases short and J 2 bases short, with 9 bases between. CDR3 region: CASSSPITYEQYF. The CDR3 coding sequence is TGTGCCAGTAGTAGTCCCATTACCTACGAGCAGTACTTC.

The CDR3 nucleotides are TGCGCCAGCAGCATCTCAGGGTCCTATAATTCACCCCTCCACTTT. It encodes CASSISGSYNSPLHF. The chain combines TRBV5-1 with TRBJ1-6, with D possibly being TRBD1 (5 bases). CDR1 and CDR2 from the germline V gene are SGHRS and YFSETQ. The CDR3 contains 15 residues. The V end lost 4 bases, the J end lost 1 base, and 9 bases lay between the germline ends.

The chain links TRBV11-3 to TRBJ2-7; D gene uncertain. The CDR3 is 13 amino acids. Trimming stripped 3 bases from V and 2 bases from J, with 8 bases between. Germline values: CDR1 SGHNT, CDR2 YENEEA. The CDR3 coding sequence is TGTGCCAGCAGCTTCGGACCTACCTACGAGCAGTACTTC. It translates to CASSFGPTYEQYF. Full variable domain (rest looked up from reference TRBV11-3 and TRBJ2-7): EAGVVQSPRYKIIEKKQPVAFWCNPISGHNTLYWYLQNLGQGPELLIRYENEEAVDDSQLPKDRFSAERLKGVDSTLKIQPAELGDSAVYLCASSFGPTYEQYFGPGTRLTVT.

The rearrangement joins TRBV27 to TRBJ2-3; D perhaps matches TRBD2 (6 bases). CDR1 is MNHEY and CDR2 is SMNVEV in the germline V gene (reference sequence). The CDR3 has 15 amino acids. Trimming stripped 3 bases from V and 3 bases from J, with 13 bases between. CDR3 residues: CASSLVPSVTDTQYF. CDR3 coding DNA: TGTGCCAGCAGTTTGGTCCCTAGCGTGACAGATACGCAGTATTTT.

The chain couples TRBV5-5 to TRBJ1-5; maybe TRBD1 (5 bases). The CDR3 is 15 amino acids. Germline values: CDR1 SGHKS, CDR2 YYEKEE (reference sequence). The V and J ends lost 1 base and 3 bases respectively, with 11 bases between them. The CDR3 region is CASSLFGDPNQPQHF. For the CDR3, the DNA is TGTGCCAGCAGCTTGTTCGGGGACCCCAATCAGCCCCAGCATTTT.

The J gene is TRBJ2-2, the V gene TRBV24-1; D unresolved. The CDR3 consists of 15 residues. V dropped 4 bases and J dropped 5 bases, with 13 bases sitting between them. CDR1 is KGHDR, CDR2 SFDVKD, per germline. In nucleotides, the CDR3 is TGTGCCACCAGTGACTCAACCCTGGCGACCGGGGAGCTGTTTTTT. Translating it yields CATSDSTLATGELFF.

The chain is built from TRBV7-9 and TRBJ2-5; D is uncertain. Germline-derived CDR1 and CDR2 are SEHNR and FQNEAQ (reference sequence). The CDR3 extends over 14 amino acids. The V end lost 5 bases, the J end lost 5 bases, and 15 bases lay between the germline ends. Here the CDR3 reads CASSPFLDAETQYF. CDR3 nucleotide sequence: TGTGCCAGCAGCCCCTTTCTAGATGCGGAGACCCAGTACTTC.

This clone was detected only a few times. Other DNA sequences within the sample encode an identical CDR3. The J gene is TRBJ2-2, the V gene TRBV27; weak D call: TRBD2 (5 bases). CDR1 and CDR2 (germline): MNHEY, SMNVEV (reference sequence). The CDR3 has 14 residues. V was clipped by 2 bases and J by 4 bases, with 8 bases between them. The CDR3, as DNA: TGTGCCAGCAGTTTACGGGAAGCCACCGGGGAGCTGTTTTTT. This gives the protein CASSLREATGELFF.

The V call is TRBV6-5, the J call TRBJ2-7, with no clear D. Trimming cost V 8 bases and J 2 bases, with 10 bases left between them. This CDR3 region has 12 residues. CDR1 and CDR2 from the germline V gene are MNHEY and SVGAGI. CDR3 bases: TGTGCCAGCTCAACTGTACCCTACGAGCAGTACTTC. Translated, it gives CASSTVPYEQYF.

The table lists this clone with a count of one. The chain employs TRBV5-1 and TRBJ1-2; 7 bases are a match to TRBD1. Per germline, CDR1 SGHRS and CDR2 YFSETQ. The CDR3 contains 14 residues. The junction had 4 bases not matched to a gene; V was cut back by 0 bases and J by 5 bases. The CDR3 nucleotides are TGCGCCAGCAGCTTGGAGACAGGGAGGTATGGCTACACCTTC. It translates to CASSLETGRYGYTF.

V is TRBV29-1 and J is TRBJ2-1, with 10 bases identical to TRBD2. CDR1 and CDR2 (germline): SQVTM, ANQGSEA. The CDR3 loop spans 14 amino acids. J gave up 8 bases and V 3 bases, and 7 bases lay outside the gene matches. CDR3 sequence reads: CSVDSGGRFDEQFF. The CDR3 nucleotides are TGCAGCGTTGATAGCGGGGGGAGATTCGATGAGCAGTTCTTC.

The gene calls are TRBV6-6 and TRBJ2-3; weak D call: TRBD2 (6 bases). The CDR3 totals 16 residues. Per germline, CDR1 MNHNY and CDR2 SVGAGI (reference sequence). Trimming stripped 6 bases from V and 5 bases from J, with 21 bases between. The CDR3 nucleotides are TGTGCCAGCAGACCCCGGGACTCCATGCTTAGAGATACGCAGTATTTT. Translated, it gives CASRPRDSMLRDTQYF.

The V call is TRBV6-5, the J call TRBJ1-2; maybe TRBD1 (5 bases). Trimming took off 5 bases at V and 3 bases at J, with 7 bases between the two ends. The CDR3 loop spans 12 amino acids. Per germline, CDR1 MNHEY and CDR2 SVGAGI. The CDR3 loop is CASSQGHYGYTF. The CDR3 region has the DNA TGTGCCAGCAGTCAGGGACACTATGGCTACACCTTC.

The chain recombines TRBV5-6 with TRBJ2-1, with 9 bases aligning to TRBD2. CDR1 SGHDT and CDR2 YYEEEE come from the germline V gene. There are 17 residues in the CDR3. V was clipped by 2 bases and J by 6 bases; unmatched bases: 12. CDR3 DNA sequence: TGTGCCAGCAGCTTCCCCTTGGCGGGGGGGCCGGGCAATGAGCAGTTCTTC. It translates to CASSFPLAGGPGNEQFF.

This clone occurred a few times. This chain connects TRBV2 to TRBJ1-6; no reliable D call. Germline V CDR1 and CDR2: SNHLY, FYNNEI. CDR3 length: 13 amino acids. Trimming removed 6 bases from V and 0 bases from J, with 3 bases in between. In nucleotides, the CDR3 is TGTGCCAGCAGGAGCTCCTATAATTCACCCCTCCACTTT. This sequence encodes CASRSSYNSPLHF.